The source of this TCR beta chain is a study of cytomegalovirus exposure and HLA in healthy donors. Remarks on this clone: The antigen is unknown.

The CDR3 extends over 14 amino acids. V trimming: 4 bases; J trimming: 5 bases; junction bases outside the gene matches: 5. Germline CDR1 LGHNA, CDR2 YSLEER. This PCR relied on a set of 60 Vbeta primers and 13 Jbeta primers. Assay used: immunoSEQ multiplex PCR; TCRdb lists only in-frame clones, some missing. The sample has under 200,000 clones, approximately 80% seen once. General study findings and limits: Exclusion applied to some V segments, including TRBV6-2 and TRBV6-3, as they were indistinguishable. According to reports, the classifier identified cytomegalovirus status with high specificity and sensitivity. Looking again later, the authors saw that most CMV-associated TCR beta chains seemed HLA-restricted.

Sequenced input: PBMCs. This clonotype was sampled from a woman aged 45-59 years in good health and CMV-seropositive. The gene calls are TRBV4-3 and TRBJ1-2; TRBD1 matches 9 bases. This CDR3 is CASSRYRGRYGYTF. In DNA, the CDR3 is TGCGCCAGCAGCCGGTACAGGGGGCGTTATGGCTACACCTTC.